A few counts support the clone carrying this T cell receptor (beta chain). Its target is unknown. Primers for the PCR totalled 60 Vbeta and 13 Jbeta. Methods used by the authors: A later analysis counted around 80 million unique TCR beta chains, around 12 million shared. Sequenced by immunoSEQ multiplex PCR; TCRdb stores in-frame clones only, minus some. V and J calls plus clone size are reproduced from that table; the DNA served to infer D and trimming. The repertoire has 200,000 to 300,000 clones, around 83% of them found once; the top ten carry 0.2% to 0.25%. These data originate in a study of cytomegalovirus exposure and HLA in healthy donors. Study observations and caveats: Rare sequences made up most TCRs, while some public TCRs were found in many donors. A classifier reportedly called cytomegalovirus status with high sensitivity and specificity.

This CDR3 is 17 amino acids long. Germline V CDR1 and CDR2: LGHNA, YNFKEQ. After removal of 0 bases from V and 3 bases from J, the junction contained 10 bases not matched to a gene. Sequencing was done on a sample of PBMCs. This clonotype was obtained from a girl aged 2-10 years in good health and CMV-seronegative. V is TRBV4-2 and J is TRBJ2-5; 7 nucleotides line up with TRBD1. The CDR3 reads CASSQEANLQGKETQYF. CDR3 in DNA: TGTGCCAGCAGCCAAGAGGCGAACCTACAGGGGAAAGAGACCCAGTACTTC.